The sequence of this T cell receptor (beta chain) was determined in a study of PD-L1 blockade in urothelial cancer. The overall study: Individuals in the cohort had been given 0 to 3 earlier chemotherapy regimens.

Each PCR reaction had synthetic TCR analog templates spiked into it. Profiled with immunoSEQ multiplex PCR; TCRdb holds only in-frame clones, not every one. The data show 85,000 to 95,000 clones, around 87% seen once. This sample's time point: pretreatment peripheral blood. Patients had locally advanced or metastatic urothelial carcinoma. Study conclusions and caveats: Durable benefit was linked to greater 3-week expansion of tumor-associated blood clones.

Remarks on this clone: No antigen is known for it.

Germline lookup yields CDR1 SEHNR and CDR2 FQNEAQ (reference sequence). V was clipped by 5 bases and J by 0 bases; unmatched bases: 9. The CDR3 sequence is 16 residues long. Source: PBMCs, taken around atezolizumab (anti-PD-L1) treatment. V usage is TRBV7-9 and J usage is TRBJ1-2; 7 bases match TRBD1. The receptor comes from a man aged 55 to 70 with urothelial cancer. In nucleotides, the CDR3 is TGTGCCAGCAGCCGCGGACAGGTACCTTCTAACTATGGCTACACCTTC. Translation gives CASSRGQVPSNYGYTF.